This T cell receptor beta chain comes out of a study of cytomegalovirus exposure and HLA in healthy donors. Germline V gene lookup returns CDR1 MGHDK and CDR2 SYGVNS. The CDR3 consists of 12 residues. Trimming stripped 5 bases from V and 5 bases from J, with 9 bases between. Primers included in the PCR were 60 Vbeta and 13 Jbeta primers. TCRdb keeps only in-frame clones here, not all; method: immunoSEQ multiplex PCR. The sample holds about 160,000 clones; 65% to 85% are singletons and the top ten take around 6.7%. Sequencing input: PBMCs. V gene TRBV25-1 combines with J gene TRBJ1-2; tentatively, D is TRBD1 (5 bases). This clonotype was sampled from a woman under 40 in good health and CMV-seropositive. CDR3 DNA: TGTGCCAGCAGTCAGGGTCAGTATGGCTACACCTTC. Translating it yields CASSQGQYGYTF.